This TCR beta chain was captured in a study of Graves' ophthalmopathy and Graves' hyperthyroidism. In its sample, this clonotype was seen many times. Scientists amplified the TCR beta CDR3 regions from RNA transcripts. The library came from an HTBI-primed first-round RT-PCR and a second-round multiplex PCR. TCRdb reanalysed the multiplex PCR reads using MiXCR and keeps one entry per CDR3 protein. The sample holds 300,000 to 350,000 distinct CDR3 sequences, roughly a sixth seen once. The CDR3 loop spans 14 amino acids. With 0 bases removed from V and 4 bases from J, the gap between germline ends came to 7 bases. Germline V CDR1 and CDR2: SNHLY, FYNNEI.

The J gene is TRBJ1-5, the V gene TRBV2; D ambiguous. Sequences were obtained from peripheral blood. This clonotype was obtained from an adult man with Graves' ophthalmopathy. For the CDR3, the DNA is TGTGCCAGCAGTGAAGCGCAGCGGAATCAGCCCCAGCATTTT. Translated: CASSEAQRNQPQHF.